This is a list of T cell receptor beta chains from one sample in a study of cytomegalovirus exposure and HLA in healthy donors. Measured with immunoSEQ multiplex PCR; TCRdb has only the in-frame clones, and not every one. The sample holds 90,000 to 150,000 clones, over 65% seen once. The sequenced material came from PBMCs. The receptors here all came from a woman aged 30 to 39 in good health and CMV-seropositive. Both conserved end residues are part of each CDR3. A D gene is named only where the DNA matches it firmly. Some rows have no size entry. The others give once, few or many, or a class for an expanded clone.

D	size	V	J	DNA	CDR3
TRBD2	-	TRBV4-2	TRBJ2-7	TGTGCCAGCAGCCGGGGAATAGGACTAGCGGGGTCATCCGCACGTAAAACCTACGAGCAGTACTTC	CASSRGIGLAGSSARKTYEQYF
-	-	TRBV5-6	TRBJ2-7	TGTGCCAGCTCATTGGACTCCTACCTTGGGGAGCAGTACTTC	CASSLDSYLGEQYF
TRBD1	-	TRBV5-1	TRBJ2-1	TGCGCCAGCAGCTTGGGACAGGGCGCGTTCAATGAGCAGTTCTTC	CASSLGQGAFNEQFF
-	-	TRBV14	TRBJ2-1	TGTGCCAGCAGCAGAGACAGCCACAATGAGCAGTTCTTC	CASSRDSHNEQFF
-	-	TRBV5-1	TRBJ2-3	TGCGCCAGCAGCGTCGGGAGCACAGATACGCAGTATTTT	CASSVGSTDTQYF
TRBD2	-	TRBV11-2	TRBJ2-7	TGTGCCAGCCGAACTAGCGGGGGATACGAGCAGTACTTC	CASRTSGGYEQYF
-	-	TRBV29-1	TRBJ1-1	TGCAGCGCCATGACAGCGAACACTGAAGCTTTCTTT	CSAMTANTEAFF
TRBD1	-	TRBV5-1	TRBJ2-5	TGCGCCAGCAGCTTGGGGACAGGTGAAGAGACCCAGTACTTC	CASSLGTGEETQYF
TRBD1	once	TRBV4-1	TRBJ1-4	TGCGCCAGCAGCCAAGCCAGGGGGGATGAAAAACTGTTTTTT	CASSQARGDEKLFF
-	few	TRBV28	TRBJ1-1	TGTGCCAGCACCAATCTAGTCCTTGCGGCGGAGGTGAACACTGAAGCTTTCTTT	CASTNLVLAAEVNTEAFF
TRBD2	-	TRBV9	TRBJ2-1	TGTGCCAGCAGCGGGACTAGCGGGAACAATGAGCAGTTCTTC	CASSGTSGNNEQFF
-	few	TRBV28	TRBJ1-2	TGTGCCAGCAGTTTAATGGGCGGACAACCCTATGGCTACACCTTC	CASSLMGGQPYGYTF
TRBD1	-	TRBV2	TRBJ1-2	TGTGCCAGCAGAGACAGGGGACACTATGGCTACACCTTC	CASRDRGHYGYTF
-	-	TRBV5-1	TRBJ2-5	TGCGCCAGCAGCTCAAGATCCCGGCAAGAGACCCAGTACTTC	CASSSRSRQETQYF
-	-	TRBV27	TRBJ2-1	TGTGCCAGCAGTTCCCTACCGCGGCAGGGGCAGTTCTTC	CASSSLPRQGQFF
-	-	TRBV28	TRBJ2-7	TGTGCCAGCAGTCTCCAGGACTACTACGAGCAGTACTTC	CASSLQDYYEQYF
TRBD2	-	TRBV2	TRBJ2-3	TGTGCCAGCAGTGTGCTAGCGGGGGGATCTAGCACAGATACGCAGTATTTT	CASSVLAGGSSTDTQYF
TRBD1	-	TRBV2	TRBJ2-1	TGTGCCAGCACCAAACTCGGAGACAGGGAAAGTGAGCAATTCTTC	CASTKLGDRESEQFF
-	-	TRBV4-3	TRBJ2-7	TGCGCCAGCAGCCAACGGGAAGGGTTC	CASSQREGF
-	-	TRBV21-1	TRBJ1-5	TGTGCCAGCAGCAAAGAAGTTTGGACAGGGTTCTATAGCAATCAGCCCCAGCATTTT	CASSKEVWTGFYSNQPQHF
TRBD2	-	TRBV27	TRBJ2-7	TGTGCCAGCAGTCTGACGGGAGGTGGGCACGAGCAGTACTTC	CASSLTGGGHEQYF
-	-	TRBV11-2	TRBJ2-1	TGTGCCAGCAGCCCGCTTGGGGGGGCTGGGGAGCAGTTCTTC	CASSPLGGAGEQFF
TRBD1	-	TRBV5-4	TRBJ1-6	TGTGCCAGCAGCCGCGGACAGGCGAATTCACCCCTCCACTTT	CASSRGQANSPLHF
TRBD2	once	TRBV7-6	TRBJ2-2	TGTGCCAGCAGCTTAGCTCCCCCTTTCCTAGCGGGGGGTCAAACCGGGGAGCTGTTTTTT	CASSLAPPFLAGGQTGELFF
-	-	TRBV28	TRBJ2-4	TGTGCCAGCAGTATAGGACAACGACTAGCCAAAAACATTCAGTACTTC	CASSIGQRLAKNIQYF
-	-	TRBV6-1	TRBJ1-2	TGTGCCAGCAGTGAAATCCCAGTCGCCTACACCTTC	CASSEIPVAYTF
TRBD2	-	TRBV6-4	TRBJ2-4	TGTGCCAGCAGGGGGTCTCACCAGCGGGGCAGGTACGCCAAAAACATTCAGTACTTC	CASRGSHQRGRYAKNIQYF
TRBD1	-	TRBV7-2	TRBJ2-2	TGTGCCAGCAGCTCTGGGACAGCCCTCTACACCGGGGAGCTGTTTTTT	CASSSGTALYTGELFF
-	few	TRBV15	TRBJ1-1	TGTGCCACCAGCAGACCCCCAGGGCGGGCTTTCTTT	CATSRPPGRAFF
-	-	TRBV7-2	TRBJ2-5	TGTGCCAGCAGCTTACGGCGGGTAAGCCAAGAGACCCAGTACTTC	CASSLRRVSQETQYF
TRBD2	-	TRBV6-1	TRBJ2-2	TGTGCCAGCACTGAGCGGGGGGTTTTGGCCGGGGAGCTGTTTTTT	CASTERGVLAGELFF
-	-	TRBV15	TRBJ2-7	TGTGCCACCAGCAGAGATGTCGTTTCCTACGAGCAGTACTTC	CATSRDVVSYEQYF
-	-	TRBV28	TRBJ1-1	TGTGCCAGCAGTTTGCCCTCCGGGGGGACTGAAGCTTTCTTT	CASSLPSGGTEAFF
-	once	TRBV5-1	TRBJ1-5	TGCGCCAGCAGCTTGCAACCAAGCGGACAGCCCCAGCATTTT	CASSLQPSGQPQHF
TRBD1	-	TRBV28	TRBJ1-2	TGTGCCAGCAGTGAGGACAGGGCCGGCTACACCTTC	CASSEDRAGYTF
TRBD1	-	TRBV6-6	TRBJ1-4	TGTGCCAGCAATGGAGGACAGGGGGCCGGCGGTGAAAAACTGTTTTTT	CASNGGQGAGGEKLFF
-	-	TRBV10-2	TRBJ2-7	TGCGCCAGCAGTGGAGGCCAGGGGCCCTACGAGCAGTACTTC	CASSGGQGPYEQYF
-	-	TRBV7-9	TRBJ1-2	TGTGCCAGCCTTGGGACATCGGCGGGCTATGGCTACACCTTC	CASLGTSAGYGYTF
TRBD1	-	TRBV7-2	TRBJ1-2	TGTGCCAGCAGCGACAGGGTCCTAAAGAACGACACCTTC	CASSDRVLKNDTF
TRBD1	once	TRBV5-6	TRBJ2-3	TGTGCCAGCAGCACCGGGACAGGGCTCACAGATACGCAGTATTTT	CASSTGTGLTDTQYF